This is a list of T cell receptor beta chains from one sample in a study of cytomegalovirus exposure and HLA in healthy donors. The repertoire was sequenced with immunoSEQ multiplex PCR; TCRdb's copy has only in-frame clones and lacks some. The table lists under 200,000 clones, around three quarters of them singletons, with approximately 2.1% in the top ten. The specimen was PBMCs. The source is a woman between 50 and 59 years old in good health and CMV-seronegative. Both conserved end residues are part of each CDR3. D genes are given only for firm matches.

v_gene: TRBV11-2; j_gene: TRBJ2-5; d_gene: -; CDR3aa: CASSLEAFQETQYF
v_gene: TRBV18; j_gene: TRBJ1-5; d_gene: TRBD1; CDR3aa: CASSRDSYNQPQHF
v_gene: TRBV6-5; j_gene: TRBJ1-2; d_gene: TRBD1; CDR3aa: CASSRQGRGYGYTF
v_gene: TRBV13; j_gene: TRBJ2-4; d_gene: -; CDR3aa: CASSTKTEPIQYF
v_gene: TRBV6-5; j_gene: TRBJ2-2; d_gene: -; CDR3aa: CASREGRYSAGELFF
v_gene: TRBV5-1; j_gene: TRBJ2-7; d_gene: -; CDR3aa: CASSLANSYEQYF
v_gene: TRBV28; j_gene: TRBJ2-7; d_gene: -; CDR3aa: CASSLLSGSSYEQYF
v_gene: TRBV29-1; j_gene: TRBJ2-3; d_gene: -; CDR3aa: CSVVRVNRGTDTQYF
v_gene: TRBV6-5; j_gene: TRBJ2-5; d_gene: TRBD2; CDR3aa: CASKISGGNRETQYF
v_gene: TRBV4-3; j_gene: TRBJ1-1; d_gene: TRBD1; CDR3aa: CASSLQGQGGTEAFF
v_gene: TRBV10-3; j_gene: TRBJ2-5; d_gene: TRBD2; CDR3aa: CAIWAGVPQETQYF
v_gene: TRBV27; j_gene: TRBJ2-7; d_gene: -; CDR3aa: CASSLFRGSYEQYF
v_gene: TRBV7-2; j_gene: TRBJ2-7; d_gene: TRBD1; CDR3aa: CASSQQGALSYEQYF
v_gene: TRBV4-3; j_gene: TRBJ1-1; d_gene: -; CDR3aa: CASSPRRGATEAFF
v_gene: TRBV10-3; j_gene: TRBJ2-7; d_gene: -; CDR3aa: CAISESINRGPLYEQYF
v_gene: TRBV7-8; j_gene: TRBJ1-1; d_gene: -; CDR3aa: CASSLFQNTEAFF
v_gene: TRBV14; j_gene: TRBJ2-3; d_gene: TRBD1; CDR3aa: CASSQGGQGRTDTQYF
v_gene: TRBV4-1; j_gene: TRBJ2-7; d_gene: -; CDR3aa: CASTKTSSYEQYF
v_gene: TRBV28; j_gene: TRBJ2-1; d_gene: TRBD1; CDR3aa: CASSPSLTIRGHEQFF
v_gene: TRBV19; j_gene: TRBJ2-1; d_gene: -; CDR3aa: CASSIGEFPRNEQFF
v_gene: TRBV6-6; j_gene: TRBJ2-3; d_gene: TRBD2; CDR3aa: CASTISGGTDTQYF
v_gene: TRBV19; j_gene: TRBJ2-7; d_gene: -; CDR3aa: CASSITGDFITYEQYF
v_gene: TRBV19; j_gene: TRBJ2-2; d_gene: TRBD2; CDR3aa: CASTILAGGSGELFF
v_gene: TRBV27; j_gene: TRBJ1-6; d_gene: -; CDR3aa: CASSLSGTGPSPLHF
v_gene: TRBV2; j_gene: TRBJ1-6; d_gene: -; CDR3aa: CASSEEGVNSPLHF
v_gene: TRBV7-9; j_gene: TRBJ2-2; d_gene: -; CDR3aa: CSSSLGQKGELFF
v_gene: TRBV9; j_gene: TRBJ2-4; d_gene: -; CDR3aa: CASSVEGVGGKNIQYF
v_gene: TRBV4-3; j_gene: TRBJ1-3; d_gene: -; CDR3aa: CASSLLRGSGNTIYF
v_gene: TRBV9; j_gene: TRBJ1-4; d_gene: -; CDR3aa: CASSVGGNNEKLFF
v_gene: TRBV5-6; j_gene: TRBJ2-7; d_gene: TRBD1; CDR3aa: CASSSTGQGTEQYF
v_gene: TRBV7-2; j_gene: TRBJ2-3; d_gene: -; CDR3aa: CASSLTPRTDTQYF
v_gene: TRBV27; j_gene: TRBJ2-5; d_gene: TRBD1; CDR3aa: CASSPPGQGGTQYF
v_gene: TRBV19; j_gene: TRBJ1-5; d_gene: TRBD1; CDR3aa: CASSIDRGPQPQHF
v_gene: TRBV6-5; j_gene: TRBJ1-5; d_gene: -; CDR3aa: CASSYSRMGNQPQHF
v_gene: TRBV7-8; j_gene: TRBJ1-1; d_gene: TRBD1; CDR3aa: CASSQRDRGSNTEAFF
v_gene: TRBV18; j_gene: TRBJ1-2; d_gene: -; CDR3aa: CASSPLTDPQGGYTF
v_gene: TRBV5-1; j_gene: TRBJ1-5; d_gene: -; CDR3aa: CASSLAGGSNQPQHF
v_gene: TRBV5-1; j_gene: TRBJ2-1; d_gene: -; CDR3aa: CASSLVAGQQFF
v_gene: TRBV6-6; j_gene: TRBJ1-1; d_gene: TRBD1; CDR3aa: CASSYPGQGREAFF
v_gene: TRBV2; j_gene: TRBJ2-1; d_gene: -; CDR3aa: CASTPSGYNEQFF
v_gene: TRBV9; j_gene: TRBJ2-3; d_gene: -; CDR3aa: CASSALEPQRDTQYF
v_gene: TRBV29-1; j_gene: TRBJ1-4; d_gene: -; CDR3aa: CSVEQLTNEKLFF
v_gene: TRBV25-1; j_gene: TRBJ2-3; d_gene: TRBD1; CDR3aa: CASSDTGVSTDTQYF
v_gene: TRBV9; j_gene: TRBJ2-7; d_gene: TRBD1; CDR3aa: CASSARQGAVSEQYF
v_gene: TRBV30; j_gene: TRBJ2-5; d_gene: -; CDR3aa: CAWSVRQKETQYF
v_gene: TRBV6-1; j_gene: TRBJ1-3; d_gene: -; CDR3aa: CASSEAQSRNTIYF
v_gene: TRBV23-1; j_gene: TRBJ1-4; d_gene: -; CDR3aa: CASSQSSLTGRNEKLFF
v_gene: TRBV27; j_gene: TRBJ1-4; d_gene: TRBD1; CDR3aa: CASSLALTGAPGKLFF
v_gene: TRBV9; j_gene: TRBJ2-2; d_gene: -; CDR3aa: CASSVAGLGAGELFF